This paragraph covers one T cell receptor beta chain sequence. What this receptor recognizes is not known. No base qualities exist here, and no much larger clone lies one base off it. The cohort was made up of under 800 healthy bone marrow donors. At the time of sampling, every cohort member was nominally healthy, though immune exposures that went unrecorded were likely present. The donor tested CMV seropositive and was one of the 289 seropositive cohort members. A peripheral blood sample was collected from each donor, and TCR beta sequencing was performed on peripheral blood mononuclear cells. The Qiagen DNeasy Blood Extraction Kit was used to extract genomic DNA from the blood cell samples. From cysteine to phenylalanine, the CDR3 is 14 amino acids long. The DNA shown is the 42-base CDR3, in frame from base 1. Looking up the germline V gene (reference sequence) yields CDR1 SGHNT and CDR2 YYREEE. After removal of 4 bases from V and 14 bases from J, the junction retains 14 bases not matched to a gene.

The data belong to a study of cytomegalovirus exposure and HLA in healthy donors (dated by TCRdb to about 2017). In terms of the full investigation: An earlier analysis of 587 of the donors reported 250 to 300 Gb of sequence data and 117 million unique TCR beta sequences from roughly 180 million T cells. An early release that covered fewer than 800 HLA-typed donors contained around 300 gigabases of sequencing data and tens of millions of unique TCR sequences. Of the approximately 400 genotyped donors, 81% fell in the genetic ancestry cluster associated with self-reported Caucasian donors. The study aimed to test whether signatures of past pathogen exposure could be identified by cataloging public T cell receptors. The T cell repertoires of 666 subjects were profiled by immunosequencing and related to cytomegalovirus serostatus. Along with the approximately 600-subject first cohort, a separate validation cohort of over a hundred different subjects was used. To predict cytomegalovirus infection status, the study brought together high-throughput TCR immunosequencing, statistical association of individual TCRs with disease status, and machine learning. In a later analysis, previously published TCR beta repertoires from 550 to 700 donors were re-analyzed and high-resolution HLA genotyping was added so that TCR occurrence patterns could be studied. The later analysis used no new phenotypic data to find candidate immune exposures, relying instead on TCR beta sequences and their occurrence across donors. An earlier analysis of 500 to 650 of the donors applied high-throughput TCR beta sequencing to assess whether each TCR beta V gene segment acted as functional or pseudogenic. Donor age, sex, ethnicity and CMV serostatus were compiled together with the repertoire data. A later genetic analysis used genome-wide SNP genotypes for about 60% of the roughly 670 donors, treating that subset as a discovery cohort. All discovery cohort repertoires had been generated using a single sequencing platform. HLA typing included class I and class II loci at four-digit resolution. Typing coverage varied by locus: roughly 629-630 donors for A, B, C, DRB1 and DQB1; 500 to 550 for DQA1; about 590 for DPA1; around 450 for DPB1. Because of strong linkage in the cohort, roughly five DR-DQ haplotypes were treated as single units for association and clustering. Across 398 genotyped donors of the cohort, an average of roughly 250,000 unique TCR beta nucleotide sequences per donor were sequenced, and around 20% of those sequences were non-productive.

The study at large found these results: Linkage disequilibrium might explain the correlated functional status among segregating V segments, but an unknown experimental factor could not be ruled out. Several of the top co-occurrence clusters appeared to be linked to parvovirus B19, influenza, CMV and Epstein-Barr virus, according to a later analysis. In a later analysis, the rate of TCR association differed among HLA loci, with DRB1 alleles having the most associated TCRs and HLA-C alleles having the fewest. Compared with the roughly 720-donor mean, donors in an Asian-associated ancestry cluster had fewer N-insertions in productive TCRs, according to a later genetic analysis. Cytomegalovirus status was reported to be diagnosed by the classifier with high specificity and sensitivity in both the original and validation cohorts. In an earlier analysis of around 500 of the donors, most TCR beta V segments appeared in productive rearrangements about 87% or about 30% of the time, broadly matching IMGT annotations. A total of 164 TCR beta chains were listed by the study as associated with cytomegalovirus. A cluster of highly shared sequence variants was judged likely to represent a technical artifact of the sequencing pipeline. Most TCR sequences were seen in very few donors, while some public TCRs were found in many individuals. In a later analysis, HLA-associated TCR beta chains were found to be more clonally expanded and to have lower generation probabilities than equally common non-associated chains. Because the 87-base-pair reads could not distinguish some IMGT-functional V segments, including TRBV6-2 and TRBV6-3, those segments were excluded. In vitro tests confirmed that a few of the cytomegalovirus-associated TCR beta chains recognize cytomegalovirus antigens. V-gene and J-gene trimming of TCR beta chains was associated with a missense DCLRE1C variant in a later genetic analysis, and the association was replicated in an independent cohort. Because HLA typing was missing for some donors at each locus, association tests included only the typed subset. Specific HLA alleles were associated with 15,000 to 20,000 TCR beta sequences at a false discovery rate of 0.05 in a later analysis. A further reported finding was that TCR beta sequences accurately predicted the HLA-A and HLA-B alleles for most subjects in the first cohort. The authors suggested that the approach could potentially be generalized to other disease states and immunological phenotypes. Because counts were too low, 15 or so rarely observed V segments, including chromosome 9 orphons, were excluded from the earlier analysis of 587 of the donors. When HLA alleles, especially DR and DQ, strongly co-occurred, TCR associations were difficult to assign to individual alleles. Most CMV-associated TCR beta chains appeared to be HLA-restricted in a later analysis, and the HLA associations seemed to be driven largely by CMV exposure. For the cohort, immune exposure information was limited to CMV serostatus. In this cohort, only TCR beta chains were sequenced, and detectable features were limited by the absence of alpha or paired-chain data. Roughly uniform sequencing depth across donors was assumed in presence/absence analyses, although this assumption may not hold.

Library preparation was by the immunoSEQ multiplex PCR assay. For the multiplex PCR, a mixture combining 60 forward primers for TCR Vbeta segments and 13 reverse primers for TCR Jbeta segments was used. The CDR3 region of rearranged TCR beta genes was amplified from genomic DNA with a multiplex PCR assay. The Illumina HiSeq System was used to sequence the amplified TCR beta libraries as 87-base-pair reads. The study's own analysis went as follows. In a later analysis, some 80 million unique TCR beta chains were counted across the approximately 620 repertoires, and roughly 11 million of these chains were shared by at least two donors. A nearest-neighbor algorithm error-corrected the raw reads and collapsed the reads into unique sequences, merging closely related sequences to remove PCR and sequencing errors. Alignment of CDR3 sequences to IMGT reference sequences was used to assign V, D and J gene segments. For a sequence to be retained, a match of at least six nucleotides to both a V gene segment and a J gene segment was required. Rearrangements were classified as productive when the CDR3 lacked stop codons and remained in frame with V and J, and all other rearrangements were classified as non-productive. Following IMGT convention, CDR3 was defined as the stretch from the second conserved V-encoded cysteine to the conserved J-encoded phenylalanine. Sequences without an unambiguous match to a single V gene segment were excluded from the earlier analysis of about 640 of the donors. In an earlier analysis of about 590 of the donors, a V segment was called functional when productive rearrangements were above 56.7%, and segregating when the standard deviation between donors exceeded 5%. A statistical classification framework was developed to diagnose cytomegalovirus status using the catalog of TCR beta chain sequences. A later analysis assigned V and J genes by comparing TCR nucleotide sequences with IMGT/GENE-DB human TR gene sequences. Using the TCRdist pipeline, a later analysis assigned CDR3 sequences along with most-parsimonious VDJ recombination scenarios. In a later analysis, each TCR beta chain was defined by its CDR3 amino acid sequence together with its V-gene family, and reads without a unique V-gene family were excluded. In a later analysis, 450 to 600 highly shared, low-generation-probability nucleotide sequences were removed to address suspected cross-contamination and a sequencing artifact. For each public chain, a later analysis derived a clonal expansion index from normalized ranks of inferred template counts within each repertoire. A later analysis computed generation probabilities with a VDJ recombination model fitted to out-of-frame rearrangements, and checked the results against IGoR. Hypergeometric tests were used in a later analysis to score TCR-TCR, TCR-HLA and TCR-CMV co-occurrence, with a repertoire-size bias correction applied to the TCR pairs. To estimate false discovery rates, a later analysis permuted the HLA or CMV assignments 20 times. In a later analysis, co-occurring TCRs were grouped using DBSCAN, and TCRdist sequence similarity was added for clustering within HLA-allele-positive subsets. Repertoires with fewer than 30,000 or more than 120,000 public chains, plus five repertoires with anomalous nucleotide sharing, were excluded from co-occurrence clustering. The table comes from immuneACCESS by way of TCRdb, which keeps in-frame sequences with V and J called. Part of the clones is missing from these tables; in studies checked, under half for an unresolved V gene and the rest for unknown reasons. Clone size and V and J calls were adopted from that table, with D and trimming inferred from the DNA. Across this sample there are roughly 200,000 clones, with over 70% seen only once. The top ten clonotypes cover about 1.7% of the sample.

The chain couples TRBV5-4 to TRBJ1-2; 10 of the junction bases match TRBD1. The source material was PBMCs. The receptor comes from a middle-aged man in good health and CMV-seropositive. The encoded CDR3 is CASSHDRGRLVGTF. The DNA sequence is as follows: TGTGCCAGCAGCCACGACAGGGGGCGCCTGGTGGGGACCTTC.